The clone carrying this T cell receptor beta chain was detected ten times or more. Its antigen is still unknown. This entry belongs to a study of T cells in Graves' hyperthyroidism and ophthalmopathy. Germline V gene lookup returns CDR1 LNHNV and CDR2 YYDKDF (reference sequence). The CDR3 totals 15 residues. Trimming cost V 0 bases and J 0 bases, with 8 bases left between them. Amplification of TCR beta CDR3 regions was performed using RNA transcripts as template. In the first-round RT-PCR of the TCR CDR3, the HTBI primer set was used. TCRdb re-analysed the multiplex PCR reads in MiXCR, keeping a single row per CDR3 protein. The data hold over 300,000 distinct CDR3 sequences, with about 15% observed a single time. General study points: Model output signaled ophthalmopathy a median around 5.9 months ahead of onset.

The clonotype was recovered from a woman aged 55-75 years with Graves' hyperthyroidism. The rearrangement joins TRBV15 to TRBJ2-5; TRBD2 might be the D (5 bases). The sample comprised blood. As DNA, the CDR3 is TGTGCCACCAGCAGAGATGCGGGCAACCAAGAGACCCAGTACTTC. Its translation: CATSRDAGNQETQYF.